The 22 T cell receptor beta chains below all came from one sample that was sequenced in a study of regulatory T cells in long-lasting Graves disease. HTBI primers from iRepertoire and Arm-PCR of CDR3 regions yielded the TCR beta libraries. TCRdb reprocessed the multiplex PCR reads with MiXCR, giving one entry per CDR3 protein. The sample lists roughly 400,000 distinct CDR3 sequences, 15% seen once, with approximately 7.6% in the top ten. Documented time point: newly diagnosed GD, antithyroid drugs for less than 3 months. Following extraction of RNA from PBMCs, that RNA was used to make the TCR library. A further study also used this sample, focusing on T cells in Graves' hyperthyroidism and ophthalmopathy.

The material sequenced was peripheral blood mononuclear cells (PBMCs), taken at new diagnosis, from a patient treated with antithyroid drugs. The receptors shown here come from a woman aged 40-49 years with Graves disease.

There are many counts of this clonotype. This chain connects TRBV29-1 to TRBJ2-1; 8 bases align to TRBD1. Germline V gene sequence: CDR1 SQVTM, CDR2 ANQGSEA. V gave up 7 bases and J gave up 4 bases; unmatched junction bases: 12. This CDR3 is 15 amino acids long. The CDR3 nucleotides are TGCAGCGCAGTCCCAGGACAGGGTTGGTACAATGAGCAGTTCTTC. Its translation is CSAVPGQGWYNEQFF.

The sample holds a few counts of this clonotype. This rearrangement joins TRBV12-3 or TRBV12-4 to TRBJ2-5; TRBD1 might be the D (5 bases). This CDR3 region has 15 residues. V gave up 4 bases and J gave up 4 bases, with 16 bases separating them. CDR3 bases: TGTGCCAGCAGTTCAAAATATCAGGGTACAGAGACCCAGTACTTC. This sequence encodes CASSSKYQGTETQYF.

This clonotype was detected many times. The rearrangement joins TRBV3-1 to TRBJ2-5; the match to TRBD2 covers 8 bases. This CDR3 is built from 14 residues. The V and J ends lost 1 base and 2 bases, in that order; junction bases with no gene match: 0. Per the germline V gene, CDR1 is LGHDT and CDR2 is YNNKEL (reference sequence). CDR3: CASSQAGGQETQYF. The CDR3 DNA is TGTGCCAGCAGCCAAGCGGGAGGGCAAGAGACCCAGTACTTC.

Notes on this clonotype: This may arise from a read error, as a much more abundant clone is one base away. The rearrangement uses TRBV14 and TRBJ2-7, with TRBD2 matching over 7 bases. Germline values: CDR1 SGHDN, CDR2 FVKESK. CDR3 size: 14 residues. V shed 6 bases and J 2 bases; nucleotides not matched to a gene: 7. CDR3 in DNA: TGTGCCAGCAGTTGGGCTAGCGGCCCCTACGAGCAGTACTTC. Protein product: CASSWASGPYEQYF.

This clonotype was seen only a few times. CDR3 protein: CASSETYRTEIQETQYF. The CDR3 coding sequence is TGTGCCAGCAGTGAAACGTACAGAACAGAGATCCAAGAGACCCAGTACTTC. V and J are TRBV25-1 and TRBJ2-5, with unresolved D. Per the germline V gene, CDR1 is MGHDK and CDR2 is SYGVNS. There are 17 residues in the CDR3. Trimming took off 2 bases at V and 1 base at J, with 17 bases between the two ends.

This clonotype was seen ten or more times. The CDR3 spells CASSSALAGGVSQTQYF. In nucleotides, the CDR3 is TGTGCCAGCAGTTCAGCACTAGCGGGAGGGGTTTCGCAGACCCAGTACTTC. V usage is TRBV12-3 or TRBV12-4 and J usage is TRBJ2-5; 13 nucleotides align to TRBD2. Trimming removed 4 bases from V and 6 bases from J; junction bases left unmatched: 11. The CDR3 runs to 17 residues.

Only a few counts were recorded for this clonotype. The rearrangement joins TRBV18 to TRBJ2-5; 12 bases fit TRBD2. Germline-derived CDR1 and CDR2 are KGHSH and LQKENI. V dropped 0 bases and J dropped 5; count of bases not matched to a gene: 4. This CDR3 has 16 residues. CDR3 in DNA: TGTGCCAGCTCACCACCGACTAGCGGGAGATCGGAGACCCAGTACTTC. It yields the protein CASSPPTSGRSETQYF. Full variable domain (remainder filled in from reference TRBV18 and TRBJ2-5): NAGVMQNPRHLVRRRGQEARLRCSPMKGHSHVYWYRQLPEEGLKFMVYLQKENIIDESGMPKERFSAEFPKEGPSILRIQQVVRGDSAAYFCASSPPTSGRSETQYFGPGTRLLVL.

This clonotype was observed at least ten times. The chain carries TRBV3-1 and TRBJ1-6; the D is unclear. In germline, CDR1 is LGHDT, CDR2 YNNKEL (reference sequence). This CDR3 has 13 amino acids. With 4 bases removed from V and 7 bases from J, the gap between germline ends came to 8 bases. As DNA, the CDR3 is TGTGCCAGCAGCCCCATGGGGAATTCACCCCTCCACTTT. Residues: CASSPMGNSPLHF.

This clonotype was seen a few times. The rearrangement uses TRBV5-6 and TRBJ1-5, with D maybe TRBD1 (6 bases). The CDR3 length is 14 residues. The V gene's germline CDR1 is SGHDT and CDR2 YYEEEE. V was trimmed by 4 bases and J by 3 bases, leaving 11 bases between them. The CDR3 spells CASSARGFNQPQHF. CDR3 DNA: TGTGCCAGCAGCGCCAGGGGTTTCAATCAGCCCCAGCATTTT.

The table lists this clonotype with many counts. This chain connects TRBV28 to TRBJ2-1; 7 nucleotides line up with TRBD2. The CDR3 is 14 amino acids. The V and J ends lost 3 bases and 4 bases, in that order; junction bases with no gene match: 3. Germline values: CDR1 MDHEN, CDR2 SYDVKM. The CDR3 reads CASSFRGVYNEQFF. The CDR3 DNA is TGTGCCAGCAGTTTTCGGGGGGTTTACAATGAGCAGTTCTTC.

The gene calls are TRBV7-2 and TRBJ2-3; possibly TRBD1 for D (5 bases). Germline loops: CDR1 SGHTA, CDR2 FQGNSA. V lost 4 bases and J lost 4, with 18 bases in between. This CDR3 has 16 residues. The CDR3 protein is CASSYQSRAPPDTQYF. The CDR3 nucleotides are TGTGCCAGCAGCTACCAGAGCAGGGCGCCCCCAGATACGCAGTATTTT.

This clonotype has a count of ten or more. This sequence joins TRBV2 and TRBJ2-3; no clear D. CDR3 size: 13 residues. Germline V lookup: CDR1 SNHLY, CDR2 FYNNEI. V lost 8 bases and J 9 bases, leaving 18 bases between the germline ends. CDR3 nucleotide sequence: TGTGCCAGCTCCGGACCCCCACTGTGGACGCAGTATTTT. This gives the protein CASSGPPLWTQYF.

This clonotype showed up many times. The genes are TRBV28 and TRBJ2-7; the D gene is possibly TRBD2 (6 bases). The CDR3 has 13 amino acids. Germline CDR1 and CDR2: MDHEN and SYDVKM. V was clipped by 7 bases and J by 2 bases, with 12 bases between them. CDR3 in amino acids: CASNNGGTYEQYF. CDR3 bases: TGTGCCAGCAATAACGGCGGGACCTACGAGCAGTACTTC.

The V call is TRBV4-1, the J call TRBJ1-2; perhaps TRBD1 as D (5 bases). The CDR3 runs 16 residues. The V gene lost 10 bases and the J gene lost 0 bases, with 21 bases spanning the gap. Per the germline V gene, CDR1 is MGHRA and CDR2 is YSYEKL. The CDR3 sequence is CATAEGRGRANYGYTF. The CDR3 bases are TGCGCCACCGCAGAGGGGCGGGGGAGGGCTAACTATGGCTACACCTTC.

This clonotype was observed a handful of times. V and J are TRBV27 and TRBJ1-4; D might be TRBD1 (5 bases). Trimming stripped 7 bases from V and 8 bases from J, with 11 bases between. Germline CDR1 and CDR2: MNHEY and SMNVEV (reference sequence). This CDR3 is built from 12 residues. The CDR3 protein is CASMDKEEKLFF. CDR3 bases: TGTGCCAGCATGGACAAGGAGGAAAAACTGTTTTTT. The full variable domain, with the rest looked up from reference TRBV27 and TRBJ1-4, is EAQVTQNPRYLITVTGKKLTVTCSQNMNHEYMSWYRQDPGLGLRQIYYSMNVEVTDKGDVPEGYKVSRKEKRNFPLILESPSPNQTSLYFCASMDKEEKLFFGSGTQLSVL.

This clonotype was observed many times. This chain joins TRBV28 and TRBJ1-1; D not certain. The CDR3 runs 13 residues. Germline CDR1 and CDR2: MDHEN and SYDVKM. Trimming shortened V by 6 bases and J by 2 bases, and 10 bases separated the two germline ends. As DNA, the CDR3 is TGTGCCAGCAGCTTAGATCCTAACACTGAAGCTTTCTTT. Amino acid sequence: CASSLDPNTEAFF.

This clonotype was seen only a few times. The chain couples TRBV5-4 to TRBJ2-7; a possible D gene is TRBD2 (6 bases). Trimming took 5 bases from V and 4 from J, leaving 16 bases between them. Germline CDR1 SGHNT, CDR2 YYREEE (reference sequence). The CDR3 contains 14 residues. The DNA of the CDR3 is TGTGCCAGCAGTCATACCGGGACTCCTTACGAGCAGTACTTC. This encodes CASSHTGTPYEQYF.

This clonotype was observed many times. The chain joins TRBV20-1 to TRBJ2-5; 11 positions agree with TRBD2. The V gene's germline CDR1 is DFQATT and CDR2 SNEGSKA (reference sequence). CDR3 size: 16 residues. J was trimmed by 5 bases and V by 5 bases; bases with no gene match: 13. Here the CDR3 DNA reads TGCAGTGCTCCCGGACTAGCGGGCGTGAGGGGGGAGACCCAGTACTTC. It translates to CSAPGLAGVRGETQYF.

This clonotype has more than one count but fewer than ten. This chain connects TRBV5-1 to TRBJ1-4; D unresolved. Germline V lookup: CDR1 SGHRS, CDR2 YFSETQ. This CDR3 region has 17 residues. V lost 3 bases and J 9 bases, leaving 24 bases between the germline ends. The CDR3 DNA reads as TGCGCCAGCAGCTCGTCGGGGATTCTTGATACCGAGCAAAAACTGTTTTTT. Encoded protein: CASSSSGILDTEQKLFF.

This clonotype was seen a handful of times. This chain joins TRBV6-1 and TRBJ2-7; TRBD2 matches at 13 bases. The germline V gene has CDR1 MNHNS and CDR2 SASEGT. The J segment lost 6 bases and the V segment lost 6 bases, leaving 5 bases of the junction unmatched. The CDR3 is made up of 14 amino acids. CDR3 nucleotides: TGTGCCAGCAGACTAGCGGGAGGGCATGGCGAGCAGTACTTC. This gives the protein CASRLAGGHGEQYF.

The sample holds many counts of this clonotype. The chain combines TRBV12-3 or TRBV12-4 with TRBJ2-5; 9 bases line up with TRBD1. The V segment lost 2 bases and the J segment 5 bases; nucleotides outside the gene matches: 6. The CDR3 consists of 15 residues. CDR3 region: CASSLTGTGWETQYF. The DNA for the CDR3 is TGTGCCAGCAGTTTAACCGGGACAGGGTGGGAGACCCAGTACTTC.

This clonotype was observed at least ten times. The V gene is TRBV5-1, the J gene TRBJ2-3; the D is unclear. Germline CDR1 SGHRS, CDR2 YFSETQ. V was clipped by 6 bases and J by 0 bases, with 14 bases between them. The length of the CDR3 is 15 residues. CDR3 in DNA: TGCGCCAGCACCGTGGACGGGTCTAGCACAGATACGCAGTATTTT. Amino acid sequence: CASTVDGSSTDTQYF.